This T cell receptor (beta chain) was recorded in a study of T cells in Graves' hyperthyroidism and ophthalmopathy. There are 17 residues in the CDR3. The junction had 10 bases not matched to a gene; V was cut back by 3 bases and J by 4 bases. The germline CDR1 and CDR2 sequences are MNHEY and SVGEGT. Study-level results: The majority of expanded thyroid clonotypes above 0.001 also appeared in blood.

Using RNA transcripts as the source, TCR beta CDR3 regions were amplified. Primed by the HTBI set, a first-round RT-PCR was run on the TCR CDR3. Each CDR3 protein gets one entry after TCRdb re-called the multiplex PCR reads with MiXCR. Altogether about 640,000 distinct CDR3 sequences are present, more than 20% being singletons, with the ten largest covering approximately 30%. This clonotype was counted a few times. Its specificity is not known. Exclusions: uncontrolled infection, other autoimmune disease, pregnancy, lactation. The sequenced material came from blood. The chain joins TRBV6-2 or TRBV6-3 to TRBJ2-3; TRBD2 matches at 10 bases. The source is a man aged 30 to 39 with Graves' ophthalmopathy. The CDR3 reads CASSYHPLAGGPDTQYF. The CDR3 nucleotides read TGTGCCAGCAGTTATCATCCCTTAGCGGGAGGCCCAGATACGCAGTATTTT.